This TCR beta chain comes out of a study of blood T cell repertoires in COVID-19. Study overall: Sites across the United States, Italy and Spain contributed samples from acute and convalescent COVID-19. T cells, B-cell-depleted T cells, or PBMCs provided the cDNA or gDNA that served as material.

Trimming left V 3 bases short and J 5 bases short, with 13 bases between. The CDR3 extends over 14 amino acids. The germline V gene encodes CDR1 MGHRA and CDR2 YSYEKL. Authors' data handling: Reference gene primer amplification gave nucleated cell count estimates. Assay used: immunoSEQ multiplex PCR; TCRdb lists only in-frame clones, some missing. From that table come the V and J calls and clone size; the DNA was used to work out D and trimming. The top ten hold approximately 8.3% of the sample, which has 130,000 or so clones, roughly 84% seen once. This receptor was obtained from a woman in her sixties with acute or convalescent COVID-19. The sample was peripheral blood. V is TRBV4-1 and J is TRBJ2-5, with D possibly being TRBD2 (6 bases). In DNA form, the CDR3 reads TGCGCCAGCAGCCAGGGACTTTATAGGGAGACCCAGTACTTC. It specifies CASSQGLYRETQYF.